The present TCR beta chain was sequenced within a study of identical twins. Notes on this clonotype: The target antigen is unknown.

Findings and caveats of the study: The authors drew conclusions from cross-sectional statistical analysis rather than following the same donors.

One entry per CDR3 protein results from TCRdb running MiXCR on the 5' RACE reads. There are some 1,700,000 distinct CDR3 sequences in the sample; around 29% occur only once, and more than 0.25% lies in the top ten. V shed 4 bases and J 1 base; nucleotides not matched to a gene: 5. This CDR3 region has 16 residues. Germline V gives CDR1 SGHDT, CDR2 YYEEEE. This TCR derives from a newborn girl in good health. The chain links TRBV5-6 to TRBJ2-2; 9 bases line up with TRBD2. The sequencing input was cord blood. This chain's CDR3 is CASSTLAGWNTGELFF. CDR3 coding DNA: TGTGCCAGCAGCACCCTAGCGGGGTGGAACACCGGGGAGCTGTTTTTT. Variable domain in full (rest from reference TRBV5-6 and TRBJ2-2): DAGVTQSPTHLIKTRGQQVTLRCSPKSGHDTVSWYQQALGQGPQFIFQYYEEEERQRGNFPDRFSGHQFPNYSSELNVNALLLGDSALYLCASSTLAGWNTGELFFGEGSRLTVL.